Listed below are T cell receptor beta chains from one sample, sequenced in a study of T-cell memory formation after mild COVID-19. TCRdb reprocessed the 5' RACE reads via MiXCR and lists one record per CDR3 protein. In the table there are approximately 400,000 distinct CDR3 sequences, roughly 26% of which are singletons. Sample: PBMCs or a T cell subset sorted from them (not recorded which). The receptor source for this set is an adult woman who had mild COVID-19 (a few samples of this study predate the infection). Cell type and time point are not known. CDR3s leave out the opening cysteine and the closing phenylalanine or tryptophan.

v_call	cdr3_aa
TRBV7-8	ASSSYDRVWTGELF
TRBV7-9	ASSLQGASYEQY
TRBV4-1	ASSQENPGATEAF
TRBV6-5	ASSYTYLVDTQY
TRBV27	ASSFSAGGRNEQF
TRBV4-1	ASSQDGGQVAQY
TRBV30	AWSGYIGYT
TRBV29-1	SVLGTGGDIQY
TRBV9	ASSVDGGTYEQY
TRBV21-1	ASRTPGRRFYEQY
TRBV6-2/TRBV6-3	ASRHPQETQY
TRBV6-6	ASNDGNSGNTIY
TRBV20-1	SAPSGLGPDTQY
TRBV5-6	ASSSGHQYEQY
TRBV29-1	SVLLDGSYEQY
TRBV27	ASSLSGQGAQETQY
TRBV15	ATGPVLGEQY
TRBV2	ASSGQGSNEQF
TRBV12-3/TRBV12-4	ASSPHRTETQY
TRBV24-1	ATSDSTFSSGNTIY
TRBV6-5	ASSYSRGGWEKLF
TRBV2	ASSETRQQQETQY
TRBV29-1	SVEDRGQDENTEAF